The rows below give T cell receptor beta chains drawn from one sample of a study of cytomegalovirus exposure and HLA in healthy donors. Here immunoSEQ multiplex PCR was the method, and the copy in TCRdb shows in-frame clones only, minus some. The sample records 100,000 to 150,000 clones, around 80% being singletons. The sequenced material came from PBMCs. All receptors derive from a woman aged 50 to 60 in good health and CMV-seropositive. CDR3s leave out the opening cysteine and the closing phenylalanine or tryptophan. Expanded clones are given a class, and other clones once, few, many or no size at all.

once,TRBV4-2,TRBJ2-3,ASSLLGTGDGDTQY
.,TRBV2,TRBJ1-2,ASSETGRFDGYT
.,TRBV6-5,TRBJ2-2,ASSSRGTPNTGELF
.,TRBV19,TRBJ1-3,ASNRDTSSGNTIY
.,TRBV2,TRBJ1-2,ASSDGGYGYT
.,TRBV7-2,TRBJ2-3,ASSLAWPGTDTQY
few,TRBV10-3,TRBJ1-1,AISEAGADTEAF
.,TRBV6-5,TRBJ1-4,ASSYYIQQGNEKLF
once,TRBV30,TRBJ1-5,AWSKGASNQPQH
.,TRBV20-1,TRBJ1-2,SERVNYGYT
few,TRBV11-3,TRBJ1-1,ASSLTGVTEAF
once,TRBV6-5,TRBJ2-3,ASTQGLGGADTQY
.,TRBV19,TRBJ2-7,ASSMTSGSYEQY
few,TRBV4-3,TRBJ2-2,ASSQVKRTNTGELF
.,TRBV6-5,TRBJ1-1,ASSYFVGGETEAF
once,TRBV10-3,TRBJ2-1,AISSGGANYNEQF
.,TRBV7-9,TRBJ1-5,ASSHDSQPQH
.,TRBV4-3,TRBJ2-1,ASSQGIIAFNEQF
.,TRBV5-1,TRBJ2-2,ASSPGQGVYTGELF
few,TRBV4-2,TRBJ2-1,ASSLSGWGGTYNEQF
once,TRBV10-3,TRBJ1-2,AISPGQVDGYT
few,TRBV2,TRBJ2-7,ASSASGQLEQY
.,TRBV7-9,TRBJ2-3,ASSVLAGATDTQY
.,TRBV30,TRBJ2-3,AWNWASGGSTQY
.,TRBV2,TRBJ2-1,ASIGTSGSSYNEQF
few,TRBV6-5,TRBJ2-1,ASSSTSGGAGF
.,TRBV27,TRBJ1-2,ASSPGGSYGYT
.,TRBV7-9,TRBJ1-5,ASSPVSNQPQH
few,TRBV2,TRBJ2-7,ASSEVGTGLSYEQY
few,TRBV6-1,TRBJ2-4,ASSEGLAKNIQY
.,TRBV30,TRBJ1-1,AWSVGSGGNTEAF
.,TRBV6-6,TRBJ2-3,ASSLRTATQY
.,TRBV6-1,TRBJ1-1,AGSEEGTSTEAF
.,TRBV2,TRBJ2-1,ASSPSLAGSYNEQF
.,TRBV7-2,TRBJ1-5,ASSSQQGWNQPQH
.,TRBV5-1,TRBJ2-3,ASSPIGASADTQY
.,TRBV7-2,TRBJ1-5,ASSYPSGPQH
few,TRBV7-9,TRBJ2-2,ASSLLSGGFTGELF
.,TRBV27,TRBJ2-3,ASGGLAGGRRVY
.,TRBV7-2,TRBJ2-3,ASSLNPAGMAADTQY
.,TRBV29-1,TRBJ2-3,SVEGASRPDTQY
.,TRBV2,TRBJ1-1,ASTTGAEAF
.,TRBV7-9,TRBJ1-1,ASSLEGGSYAF
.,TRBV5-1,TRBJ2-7,ASSLTTSGGHSYEQY
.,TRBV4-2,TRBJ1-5,ASSQAHGAGDQPQH
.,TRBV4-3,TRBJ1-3,ASSQKTPPGGNTIY
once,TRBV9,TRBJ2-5,ASSARGYQETQY
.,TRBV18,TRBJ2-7,ASSPLSGLAYEQY
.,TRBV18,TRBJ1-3,ASSPADRGYGNTIY
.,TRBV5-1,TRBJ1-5,ASSFGPGGSNQPQH
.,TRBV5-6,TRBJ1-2,ASSPYGVDAATVSYGYT
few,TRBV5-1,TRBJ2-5,ASSGQGGRKGETQY
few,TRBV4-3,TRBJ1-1,ASSQVFGGSAAF
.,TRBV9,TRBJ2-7,ASSVGPGLEQY
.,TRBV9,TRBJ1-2,ASSAATGNYGYT
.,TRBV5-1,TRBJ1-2,ASSLGQGYYGYT
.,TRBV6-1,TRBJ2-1,ASSVPSQQF
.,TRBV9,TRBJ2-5,ASTLSAAGEETQY
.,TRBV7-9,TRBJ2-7,ASSLSQGYEQY
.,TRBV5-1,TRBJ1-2,ASSLTGQEVGGYT